This TCR beta chain is drawn from a study of blood T cell repertoires in COVID-19 (dated by TCRdb to 2020 to 2022). General notes on the study: Samples covering the acute and convalescent phases of COVID-19 were provided by collaborators in the United States, Italy and Spain. Where available, HLA class I and class II types were obtained from metadata supplied by the sample provider rather than from assay-based typing. Deeply sampled blood TCRbeta repertoires from subjects exposed to, actively infected with, or recovered from COVID-19 were included in the dataset. Samples were obtained from the ongoing ImmuneRACE study (first 160 participants) and from 1,200 or so subjects provided by 6 global collaborators. Sample metadata almost always included a de-identified subject ID, COVID-19 status, age in years and sex. The repertoires were released in a freely available public database meant as a resource for research on the immune response to SARS-CoV-2. The prospective study material was composed of cDNA or gDNA derived from T cells, B-cell-depleted T cells, or PBMCs.

The investigation overall reported the following: The quantity of clinical and demographic metadata differed by source and by participant and was supplied without curation.

Notes on this clone: The antigen it recognizes is unknown. No base qualities exist here, and no much larger clone lies one base off it.

The immunoSEQ Assay, a bias-controlled multiplex PCR, was used to amplify TCRbeta CDR3 regions from genomic DNA. In the authors' own workflow: Within the assay, amplification of reference gene primers was used to estimate how many nucleated cells each sample contained. To quantify the absolute abundance of each unique TCRbeta CDR3 rearrangement, sequence reads were collapsed and filtered. For each sample, productive Simpson clonality was calculated as the square root of Simpson's diversity index over productive rearrangements. TCRdb obtained this table from immuneACCESS and retained in-frame rearrangements with V and J assigned. These tables miss some clones; where compared with another copy, unresolved V genes account for less than half of the shortfall, and the remainder is unexplained. V, J and clone size are taken as reported in that table, and D and trimming were inferred from the DNA itself. The sample table records about 230,000 clones; approximately 81% of these occur just once. 18% of the sample is held by the ten biggest clonotypes.

The CDR3 runs 14 residues from the cysteine to the phenylalanine. Only the CDR3 DNA is retained, 42 bases long and in frame from the first base. Per the germline V gene, MNHEY is the CDR1 and SVGAGI is the CDR2. Clipping removes 6 bases from V and 5 bases from J, with 4 as the unmatched junction base count. Each collaborating institution followed its own protocols to collect whole blood in K2EDTA tubes. For TCRbeta analysis, collaborators shipped samples as frozen whole blood, isolated PBMCs, or DNA extracted from either of those sample types. The chain is made from TRBV6-5 and TRBJ2-2, with 9 bases in between that match TRBD2. Sample: peripheral blood. This clonotype was obtained from a woman older than 75 with active or convalescent COVID-19. CDR3 reads: CASRREGRTGELFF. The DNA reads TGTGCCAGCAGGCGGGAGGGCCGAACCGGGGAGCTGTTTTTT.